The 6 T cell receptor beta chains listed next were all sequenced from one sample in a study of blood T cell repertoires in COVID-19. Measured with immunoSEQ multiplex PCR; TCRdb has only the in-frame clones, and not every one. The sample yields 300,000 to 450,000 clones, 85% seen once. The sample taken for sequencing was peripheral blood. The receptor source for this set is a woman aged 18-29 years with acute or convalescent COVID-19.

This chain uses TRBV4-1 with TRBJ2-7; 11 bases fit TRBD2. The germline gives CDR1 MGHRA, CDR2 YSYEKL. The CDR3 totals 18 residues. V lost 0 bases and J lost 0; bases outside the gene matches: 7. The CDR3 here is CASSQDGLAGGSSYEQYF. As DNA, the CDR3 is TGCGCCAGCAGCCAAGATGGGCTAGCGGGAGGAAGCTCCTACGAGCAGTACTTC.

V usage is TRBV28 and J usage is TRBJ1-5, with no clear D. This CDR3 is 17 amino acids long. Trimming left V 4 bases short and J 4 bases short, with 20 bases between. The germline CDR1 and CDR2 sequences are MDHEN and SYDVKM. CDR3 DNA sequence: TGTGCCAGCAGTTCGGGATCGGGTCCCAGGCCGAATCAGCCCCAGCATTTT. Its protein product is CASSSGSGPRPNQPQHF.

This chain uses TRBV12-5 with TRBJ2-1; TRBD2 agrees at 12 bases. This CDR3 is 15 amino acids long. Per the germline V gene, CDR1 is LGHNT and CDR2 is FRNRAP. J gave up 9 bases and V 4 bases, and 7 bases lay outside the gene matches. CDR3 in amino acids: CASGSRLAGGGEQFF. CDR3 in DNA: TGTGCTAGTGGTTCCCGTCTAGCGGGAGGGGGTGAGCAGTTCTTC.

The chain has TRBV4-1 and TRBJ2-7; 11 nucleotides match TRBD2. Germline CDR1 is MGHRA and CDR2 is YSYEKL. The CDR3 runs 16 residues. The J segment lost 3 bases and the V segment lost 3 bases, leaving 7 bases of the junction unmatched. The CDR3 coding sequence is TGCGCCAGCAGCCACGTCACGGGACTAGCGGACTACGAGCAGTACTTC. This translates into CASSHVTGLADYEQYF.

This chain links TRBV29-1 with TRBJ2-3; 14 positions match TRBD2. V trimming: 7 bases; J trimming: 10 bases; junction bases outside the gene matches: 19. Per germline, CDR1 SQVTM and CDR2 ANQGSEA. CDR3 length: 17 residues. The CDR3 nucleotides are TGCAGCGGGCGACTAGCGGGAGGGCCGAACAGATGGGTGGCGCAGTATTTT. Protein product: CSGRLAGGPNRWVAQYF.

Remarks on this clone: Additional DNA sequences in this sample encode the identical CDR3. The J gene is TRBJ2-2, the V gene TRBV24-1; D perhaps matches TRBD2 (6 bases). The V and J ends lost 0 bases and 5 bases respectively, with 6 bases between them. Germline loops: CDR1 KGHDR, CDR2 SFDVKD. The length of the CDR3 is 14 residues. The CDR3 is CATSDLGGTGELFF. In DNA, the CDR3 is TGTGCCACCAGTGATTTGGGGGGGACCGGGGAGCTGTTTTTT.